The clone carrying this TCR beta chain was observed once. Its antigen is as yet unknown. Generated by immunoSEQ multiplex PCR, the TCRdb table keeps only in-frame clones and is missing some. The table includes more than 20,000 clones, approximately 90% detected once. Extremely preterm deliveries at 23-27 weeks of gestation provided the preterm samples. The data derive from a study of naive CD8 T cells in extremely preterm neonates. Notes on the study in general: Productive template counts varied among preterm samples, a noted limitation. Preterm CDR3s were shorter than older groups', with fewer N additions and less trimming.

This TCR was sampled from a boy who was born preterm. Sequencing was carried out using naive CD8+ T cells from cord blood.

The CDR3 DNA reads TGTGCCAGCTGCCTGACTAGCGGGGGGGCCAATGAGCAGTTCTTC. This encodes CASCLTSGGANEQFF. This sequence joins TRBV9 and TRBJ2-1; 14 bases match TRBD2. The ends lost 7 bases at V and 6 bases at J; junction bases unmatched: 6. The germline V gene encodes CDR1 SGDLS and CDR2 YYNGEE. This CDR3 region has 15 residues.